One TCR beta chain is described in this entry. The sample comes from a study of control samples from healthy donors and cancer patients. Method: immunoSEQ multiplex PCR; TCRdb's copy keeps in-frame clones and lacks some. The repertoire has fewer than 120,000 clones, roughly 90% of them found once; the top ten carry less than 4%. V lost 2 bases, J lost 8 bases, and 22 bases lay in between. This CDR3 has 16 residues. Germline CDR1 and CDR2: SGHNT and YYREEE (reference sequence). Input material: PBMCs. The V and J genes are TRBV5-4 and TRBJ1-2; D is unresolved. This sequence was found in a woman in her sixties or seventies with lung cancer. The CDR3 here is CASSLPAIQSITGYTF. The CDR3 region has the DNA TGTGCCAGCAGCTTACCCGCCATACAGAGTATCACAGGCTACACCTTC.